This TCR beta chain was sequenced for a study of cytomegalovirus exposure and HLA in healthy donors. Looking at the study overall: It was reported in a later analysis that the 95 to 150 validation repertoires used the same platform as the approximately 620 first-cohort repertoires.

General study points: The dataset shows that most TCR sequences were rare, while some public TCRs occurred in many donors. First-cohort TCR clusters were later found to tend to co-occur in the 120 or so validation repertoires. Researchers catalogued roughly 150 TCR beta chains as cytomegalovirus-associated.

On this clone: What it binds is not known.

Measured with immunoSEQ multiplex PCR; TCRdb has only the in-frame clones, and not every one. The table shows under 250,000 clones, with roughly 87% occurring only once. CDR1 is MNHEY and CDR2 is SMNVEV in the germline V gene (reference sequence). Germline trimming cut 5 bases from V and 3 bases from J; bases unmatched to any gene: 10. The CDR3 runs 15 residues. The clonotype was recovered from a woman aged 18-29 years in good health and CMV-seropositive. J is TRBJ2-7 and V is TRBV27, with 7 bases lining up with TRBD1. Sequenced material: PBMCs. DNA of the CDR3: TGTGCCAGCAGTCCCCAGACAGGGATCCTCTACGAGCAGTACTTC. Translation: CASSPQTGILYEQYF.